The 30 T cell receptor beta chains given below trace back to one sample, sequenced in a study of blood T cells in healthy people across ages. PCR was performed a second time for roughly 7 to 11 cycles using a sample-barcoded 5' primer and a J-beta primer mix. TCRdb re-called the 5' RACE reads with MiXCR, one entry per CDR3 protein. The data contain over 950,000 distinct CDR3 sequences, just over 50% of them seen just once; the ten biggest clones take up around 21%. Sequencing input: blood. These receptors were obtained from a woman aged 55-70 years in good health.

The CDR3 DNA reads as TGTGCCAGCTCTCAACTCAAGGGGCTCCTTGGAAAACTGTTTTTT. Encoded protein: CASSQLKGLLGKLFF. The chain couples TRBV18 to TRBJ1-4, with D tentatively TRBD1 (5 bases). Trimming left V 6 bases short and J 10 bases short, with 21 bases between. This CDR3 is 15 amino acids long. Germline loops: CDR1 KGHSH, CDR2 LQKENI.

Of note for this clonotype: A much larger clonotype is one base distant, so this may be a read error. The chain joins TRBV27 to TRBJ2-1; 13 bases align to TRBD2. The length of the CDR3 is 20 residues. Germline CDR1 and CDR2: MNHEY and SMNVEV (reference sequence). V was pared by 6 bases and J by 6 bases, with 20 bases of the junction left unmatched. CDR3 protein: CASSNLRQTGTSGKINEQFF. CDR3 sequence (DNA): TGTGCCAGCAGCAACCTTCGACAAACCGGGACTAGCGGGAAGATCAATGAGCAGTTCTTC.

The chain recombines TRBV4-2 with TRBJ2-5; 8 bases agree with TRBD1. This CDR3 comprises 14 residues. Trimming took 1 base from V and 5 from J; bases not matched to a gene: 3. Germline V gene data show CDR1 as LGHNA and CDR2 as YNFKEQ. CDR3 DNA: TGTGCCAGCAGCCAAGGGACAGGGTATGAGACCCAGTACTTC. It translates to CASSQGTGYETQYF.

This chain links TRBV6-5 with TRBJ2-7; D is perhaps TRBD1 or TRBD2 (5 bases each). Near its end, the DNA agrees better with TRBJ2-5, so the J call may be wrong. The germline gives CDR1 MNHEY, CDR2 SVGAGI. The CDR3 contains 15 residues. In DNA, the CDR3 is TGTGCCACCAGAGGGGCTCAGATGGGTGGGAAGACCCAGTACTTC. This codes for CATRGAQMGGKTQYF.

The gene calls are TRBV24-1 and TRBJ1-2, with D unclear. There are 12 residues in the CDR3. Germline V gene sequence: CDR1 KGHDR, CDR2 SFDVKD. Trimming took off 2 bases at V and 4 bases at J, with 4 bases between the two ends. CDR3 in amino acids: CATSDYTYGYTF. The CDR3 region has the DNA TGTGCCACCAGTGATTACACCTATGGCTACACCTTC.

The chain combines TRBV6-1 with TRBJ1-5; maybe TRBD1 (5 bases). CDR1 is MNHNS, CDR2 SASEGT, per germline. Trimming pared 6 bases from V and 4 bases from J, leaving 25 bases between. The CDR3 extends over 18 amino acids. CDR3 sequence: CASSRRPGQDIGNQPQHF. The CDR3 bases are TGTGCCAGCAGCCGACGACCGGGGCAGGATATTGGTAATCAGCCCCAGCATTTT.

This clonotype was detected a few times. The chain uses TRBV25-1 and TRBJ2-7; D remains ambiguous. Germline V lookup: CDR1 MGHDK, CDR2 SYGVNS. The germline V and J ends were trimmed by 7 bases and 5 bases, with 15 bases remaining between them. This CDR3 has 13 amino acids. CDR3 sequence (DNA): TGTGCCAGCAAAAAGAGTGTTTCCCACGAGCAGTACTTC. Translated, it gives CASKKSVSHEQYF.

The chain has TRBV5-1 and TRBJ2-4, with D hard to call. The CDR3 is made up of 16 amino acids. V lost 0 bases to trimming and J lost 1 base, with 11 bases between them. Looked up from germline, CDR1 is SGHRS and CDR2 is YFSETQ. The CDR3 is CASSLDQRLAKNIQYF. The DNA of the CDR3 is TGCGCCAGCAGCTTGGACCAGAGACTTGCCAAAAACATTCAGTACTTC.

The V call is TRBV28, the J call TRBJ1-5, with D hard to call. The CDR3 loop spans 12 amino acids. V was cut by 8 bases and J by 2 bases, with 7 bases left in between. Germline CDR1 is MDHEN and CDR2 is SYDVKM. In nucleotides, the CDR3 is TGTGCCAGCGAAAGGGGCAATCAGCCCCAGCATTTT. Encoded protein: CASERGNQPQHF.

V usage is TRBV29-1 and J usage is TRBJ1-5; TRBD1 agrees at 9 bases. Germline-derived CDR1 and CDR2 are SQVTM and ANQGSEA. The V and J ends lost 4 bases and 9 bases, in that order; junction bases with no gene match: 10. CDR3 length equals 14 residues. The CDR3 region is CSVATGGTIGPQHF. For the CDR3, the DNA is TGCAGCGTTGCGACAGGGGGAACGATCGGGCCCCAGCATTTT.

This chain joins TRBV20-1 and TRBJ2-5, with D perhaps assigned TRBD1 or TRBD2 (6 bases each). This CDR3 contains 14 residues. Germline V gene lookup returns CDR1 DFQATT and CDR2 SNEGSKA (reference sequence). The V end was cut by 3 bases, the J end by 5 bases, with 16 bases between. The CDR3 spells CSASLSGARETQYF. In DNA form, the CDR3 reads TGCAGTGCTAGCTTATCGGGGGCGCGGGAGACCCAGTACTTC.

V gene TRBV9 combines with J gene TRBJ2-3; D gene ambiguous. The V gene's germline CDR1 is SGDLS and CDR2 YYNGEE. The CDR3 is 14 residues long. Deletions cut 0 bases from V and 1 base from J, with 6 bases between. The CDR3 here is CASSVVLGTDTQYF. CDR3 nucleotide sequence: TGTGCCAGCAGCGTAGTCTTGGGCACAGATACGCAGTATTTT.

V is TRBV12-3 or TRBV12-4 and J is TRBJ2-5; 7 bases are a match to TRBD2. J was trimmed by 7 bases and V by 5 bases; bases with no gene match: 7. This CDR3 spans 13 amino acids. The CDR3 protein is CASSPSGARTQYF. CDR3 coding DNA: TGTGCCAGCAGTCCTAGCGGTGCAAGGACCCAGTACTTC.

This clonotype was seen a few times. This sequence joins TRBV12-3 or TRBV12-4 and TRBJ2-5, with TRBD1 matching over 8 bases. After removal of 3 bases from V and 2 bases from J, the junction contained 5 bases not matched to a gene. The CDR3 loop spans 15 amino acids. CDR3 DNA: TGTGCCAGCAGTTTCACAGGGGGGCGACAAGAGACCCAGTACTTC. Translated: CASSFTGGRQETQYF.

This clonotype has a handful of counts. The J gene is TRBJ2-3, the V gene TRBV7-3; D not certain. Germline CDR1 and CDR2: SGHTA and FQGTGA. This CDR3 comprises 13 residues. V was cut by 2 bases and J by 11 bases, with 14 bases left in between. CDR3 bases: TGTGCCAGCAGCTTAGTGCCCGGCCGAGGGCAGTATTTT. It codes for CASSLVPGRGQYF.

Comments on this clonotype: A junction end diverges from the germline sequence, so it may reflect a read error. The chain combines TRBV20-1 with TRBJ2-7, with 7 nucleotides matching TRBD2. This CDR3 region has 13 residues. Germline V lookup: CDR1 DFQATT, CDR2 SNEGSKA (reference sequence). Here the CDR3 DNA reads TGCAGTGCTAAGTTCAGCGGGAATGCCGAGCTGTACTTC. Translation: CSAKFSGNAELYF.

This clonotype occurred a few times. The chain is built from TRBV28 and TRBJ2-5; 7 bases match TRBD2. Germline lookup yields CDR1 MDHEN and CDR2 SYDVKM. The CDR3 is 16 amino acids. V was clipped by 3 bases and J by 0 bases; unmatched bases: 7. CDR3 sequence reads: CASSLGGQGYQETQYF. In nucleotides, the CDR3 is TGTGCCAGCAGTTTGGGAGGGCAGGGCTACCAAGAGACCCAGTACTTC.

This chain connects TRBV4-1 to TRBJ2-1; TRBD2 might be the D (6 bases). The V gene lost 1 base and the J gene lost 0 bases, with 19 bases spanning the gap. This CDR3 is built from 19 residues. Germline V gene sequence: CDR1 MGHRA, CDR2 YSYEKL. This CDR3 is CASSQARRGALSSYNEQFF. The CDR3 nucleotides read TGCGCCAGCAGCCAAGCACGGCGGGGAGCCCTGAGCTCCTACAATGAGCAGTTCTTC.

The chain uses TRBV13 and TRBJ1-2, with TRBD1 matching over 7 bases. This CDR3 has 16 amino acids. The trim removed 5 bases at V and 8 bases at J, leaving 17 bases unmatched. Germline assignment: CDR1 PRHDT and CDR2 FYEKMQ (reference sequence). CDR3 sequence: CASSAPAGTAVWGYTF. CDR3 nucleotide sequence: TGTGCCAGCAGCGCCCCTGCAGGGACAGCCGTCTGGGGCTACACCTTC. Full variable domain (rest looked up from reference TRBV13 and TRBJ1-2): AAGVIQSPRHLIKEKRETATLKCYPIPRHDTVYWYQQGPGQDPQFLISFYEKMQSDKGSIPDRFSAQQFSDYHSELNMSSLELGDSALYFCASSAPAGTAVWGYTFGSGTRLTVV.

In this sample, this clonotype turned up a few times. The gene calls are TRBV4-1 and TRBJ2-7, with D tentatively TRBD1 or TRBD2 (5 bases each). Between the trimmed V and J ends, which lost 0 bases and 2 bases, there was a span of 14 bases. The germline CDR1 and CDR2 sequences are MGHRA and YSYEKL. The CDR3 runs 16 residues. The CDR3 region is CASSQDSRDPPYEQYF. The CDR3 DNA follows: TGCGCCAGCAGCCAAGATAGTAGGGACCCCCCCTACGAGCAGTACTTC.

This clonotype was detected only a few times. This chain links TRBV20-1 with TRBJ2-3; D is ambiguous. CDR1 and CDR2 (germline): DFQATT, SNEGSKA (reference sequence). V was pared by 3 bases and J by 1 base, with 5 bases between. This CDR3 comprises 12 residues. CDR3 coding DNA: TGCAGTGCTAGGTTAGGCACAGATACGCAGTATTTT. Amino acid sequence: CSARLGTDTQYF.

This clonotype came up a few times. V and J are TRBV24-1 and TRBJ2-5; TRBD2 might be the D (5 bases). The CDR3 has 12 residues. The germline CDR1 and CDR2 sequences are KGHDR and SFDVKD. V gave up 5 bases and J gave up 7 bases, with 10 bases separating them. DNA of the CDR3: TGTGCCACCAGTGGCTATGGGAGGACCCAGTACTTC. It yields the protein CATSGYGRTQYF.

The chain has TRBV6-5 and TRBJ1-5; no reliable D call. Between the trimmed V and J ends, which lost 0 bases and 5 bases, there was a span of 11 bases. Germline V gives CDR1 MNHEY, CDR2 SVGAGI. The CDR3 extends over 15 amino acids. The CDR3 region is CASSYSHRRDQPQHF. Written as DNA, the CDR3 is TGTGCCAGCAGTTACTCCCATCGGAGGGATCAGCCCCAGCATTTT.

As DNA, the CDR3 is TGTGCCAGCACCCGGACAGGGGGGAGCACAGATACGCAGTATTTT. Protein sequence: CASTRTGGSTDTQYF. The chain couples TRBV12-3 or TRBV12-4 to TRBJ2-3; TRBD1 matches at 10 bases. The CDR3 runs 15 residues. With 7 bases clipped from V and 0 bases from J, the junction kept 4 bases outside the gene matches.

The rearrangement links TRBV10-3 to TRBJ2-7; possibly TRBD1 for D (7 bases). Germline CDR1 and CDR2: ENHRY and SYGVKD. Trimming removed 7 bases from V and 3 bases from J, with 13 bases in between. The CDR3 is 13 residues long. CDR3 region: CAIMGGQFYEQYF. In DNA form, the CDR3 reads TGTGCCATCATGGGGGGACAGTTCTACGAGCAGTACTTC.

The chain couples TRBV10-3 to TRBJ2-3; TRBD2 matches at 8 bases. CDR3 length equals 15 residues. Germline V gives CDR1 ENHRY, CDR2 SYGVKD. J was trimmed by 2 bases and V by 6 bases; bases with no gene match: 7. CDR3 sequence (DNA): TGTGCCATCAGCGACCCGACTAGCGTCACAGATACGCAGTATTTT. Protein: CAISDPTSVTDTQYF.

Worth noting for this clonotype: At one end, the junction sequence differs from germline, possibly due to a read error. The V gene is TRBV7-9, the J gene TRBJ2-7, with TRBD1 matching 8 bases. Germline V gene lookup returns CDR1 SEHNR and CDR2 FQNEAQ (reference sequence). This CDR3 has 13 amino acids. Here the CDR3 reads CATGTGRSYERYF. The CDR3 DNA is TGTGCCACCGGGACAGGCCGTTCCTACGAGCGGTACTTC.

A single count supports this clonotype. The rearrangement joins TRBV20-1 to TRBJ2-2; the match to TRBD2 covers 10 bases. This CDR3 is 14 amino acids long. Germline V gives CDR1 DFQATT, CDR2 SNEGSKA (reference sequence). V shed 7 bases, J shed 5 bases, and the junction held 7 bases outside the gene matches. For the CDR3, the DNA is TGCAGTGTTCTAGCGGGAGTGGGTACCGGGGAGCTGTTTTTT. Translation gives CSVLAGVGTGELFF.

This clonotype showed up just once. The V call is TRBV7-6, the J call TRBJ2-1; 7 bases match TRBD2. This CDR3 is built from 19 residues. The V gene end was trimmed by 4 bases and the J gene end by 4 bases; junction bases not matched to a gene: 19. Germline V CDR1 and CDR2: SGHVS, FNYEAQ. The DNA of the CDR3 is TGTGCCAGCAGCTCCGAAAGGGTCGGACTAGGACTAACATACAATGAGCAGTTCTTC. Protein sequence: CASSSERVGLGLTYNEQFF.

The rearrangement joins TRBV7-8 to TRBJ2-5, with 8 positions matching TRBD1. CDR1 and CDR2 from the germline V gene are SGHVS and FQNEAQ. V lost 5 bases, J lost 7 bases, and 12 bases stayed unmatched. CDR3 size: 15 residues. CDR3 sequence reads: CASSPGGQGALTQYF. Written as DNA, the CDR3 is TGTGCCAGCAGCCCCGGTGGGCAGGGGGCACTGACCCAGTACTTC.